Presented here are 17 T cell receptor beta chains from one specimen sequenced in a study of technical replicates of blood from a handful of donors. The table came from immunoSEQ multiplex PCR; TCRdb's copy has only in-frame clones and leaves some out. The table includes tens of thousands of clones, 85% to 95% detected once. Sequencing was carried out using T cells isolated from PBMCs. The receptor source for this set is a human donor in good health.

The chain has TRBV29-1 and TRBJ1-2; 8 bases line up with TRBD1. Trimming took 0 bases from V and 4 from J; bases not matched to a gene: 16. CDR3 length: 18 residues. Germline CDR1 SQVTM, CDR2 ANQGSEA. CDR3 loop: CSVEDRKVGGQGAYGYTF. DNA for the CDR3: TGCAGCGTTGAAGATAGGAAGGTCGGAGGACAGGGCGCCTATGGCTACACCTTC.

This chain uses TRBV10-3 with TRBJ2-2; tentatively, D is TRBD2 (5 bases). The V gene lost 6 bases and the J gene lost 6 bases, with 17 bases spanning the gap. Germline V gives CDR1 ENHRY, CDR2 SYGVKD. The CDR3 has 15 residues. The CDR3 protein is CAIRANGLNAGELFF. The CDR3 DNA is TGTGCCATCAGAGCTAACGGACTTAATGCCGGGGAGCTGTTTTTT.

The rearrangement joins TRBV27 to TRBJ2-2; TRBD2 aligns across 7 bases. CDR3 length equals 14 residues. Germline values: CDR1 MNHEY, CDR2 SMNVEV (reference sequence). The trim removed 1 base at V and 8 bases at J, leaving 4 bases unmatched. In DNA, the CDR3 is TGTGCCAGCAGTTTATGGGAGGGGAATGGGGAGCTGTTTTTT. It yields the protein CASSLWEGNGELFF.

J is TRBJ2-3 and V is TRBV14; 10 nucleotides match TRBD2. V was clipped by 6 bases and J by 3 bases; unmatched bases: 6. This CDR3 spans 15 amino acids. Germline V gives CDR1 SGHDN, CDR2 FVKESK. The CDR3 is CASRPAGGVTDTQYF. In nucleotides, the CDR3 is TGTGCCAGCAGACCAGCGGGAGGGGTGACAGATACGCAGTATTTT.

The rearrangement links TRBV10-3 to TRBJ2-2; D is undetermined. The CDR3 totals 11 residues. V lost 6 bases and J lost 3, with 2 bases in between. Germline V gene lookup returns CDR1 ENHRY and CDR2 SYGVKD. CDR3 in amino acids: CAISDTGELFF. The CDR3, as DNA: TGTGCCATCAGCGACACCGGGGAGCTGTTTTTT.

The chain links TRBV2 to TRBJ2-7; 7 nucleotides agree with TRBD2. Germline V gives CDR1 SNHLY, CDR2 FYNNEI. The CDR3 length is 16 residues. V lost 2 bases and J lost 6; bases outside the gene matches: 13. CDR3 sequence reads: CASSELGVAGAPEQYF. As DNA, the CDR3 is TGTGCCAGCAGTGAATTAGGTGTCGCGGGAGCCCCCGAGCAGTACTTC.

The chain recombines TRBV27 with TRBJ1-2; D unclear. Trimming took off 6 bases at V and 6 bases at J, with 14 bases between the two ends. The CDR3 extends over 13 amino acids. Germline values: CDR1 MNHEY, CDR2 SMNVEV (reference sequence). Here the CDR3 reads CASRKTSRDGYTF. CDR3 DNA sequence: TGTGCCAGCAGAAAGACTAGTAGGGATGGCTACACCTTC.

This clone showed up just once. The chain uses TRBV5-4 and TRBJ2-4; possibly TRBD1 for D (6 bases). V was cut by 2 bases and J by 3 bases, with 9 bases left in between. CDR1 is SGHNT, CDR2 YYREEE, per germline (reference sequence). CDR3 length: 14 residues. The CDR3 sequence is CASSLTGYKNIQYF. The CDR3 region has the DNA TGTGCCAGCAGCTTAACAGGGTACAAAAACATTCAGTACTTC.

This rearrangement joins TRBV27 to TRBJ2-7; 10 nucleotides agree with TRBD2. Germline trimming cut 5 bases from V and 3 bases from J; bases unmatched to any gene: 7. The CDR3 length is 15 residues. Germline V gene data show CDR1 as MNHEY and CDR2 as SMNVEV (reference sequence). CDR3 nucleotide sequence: TGTGCCAGCAGTCCACCCGGACTAGCGGACTACGAGCAGTACTTC. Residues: CASSPPGLADYEQYF.

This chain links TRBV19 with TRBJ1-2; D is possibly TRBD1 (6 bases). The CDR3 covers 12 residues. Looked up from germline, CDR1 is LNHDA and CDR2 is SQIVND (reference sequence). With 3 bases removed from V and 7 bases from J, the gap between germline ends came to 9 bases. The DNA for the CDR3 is TGTGCCAGTAGTATTGGGGGCGGTGGCTACACCTTC. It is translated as CASSIGGGGYTF. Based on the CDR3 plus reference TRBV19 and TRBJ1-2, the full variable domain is DGGITQSPKYLFRKEGQNVTLSCEQNLNHDAMYWYRQDPGQGLRLIYYSQIVNDFQKGDIAEGYSVSREKKESFPLTVTSAQKNPTAFYLCASSIGGGGYTFGSGTRLTVV.

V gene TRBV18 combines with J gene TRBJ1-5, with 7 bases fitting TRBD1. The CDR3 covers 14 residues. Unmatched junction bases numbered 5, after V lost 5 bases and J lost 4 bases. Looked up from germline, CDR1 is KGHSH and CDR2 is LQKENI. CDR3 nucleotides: TGTGCCAGCTCATCCCGGGACAGAAATCAGCCCCAGCATTTT. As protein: CASSSRDRNQPQHF. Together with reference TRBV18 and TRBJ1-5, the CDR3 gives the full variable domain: NAGVMQNPRHLVRRRGQEARLRCSPMKGHSHVYWYRQLPEEGLKFMVYLQKENIIDESGMPKERFSAEFPKEGPSILRIQQVVRGDSAAYFCASSSRDRNQPQHFGDGTRLSIL.

This CDR3 is CAISERTVNGELFF. CDR3 coding DNA: TGTGCCATCAGTGAGAGGACAGTAAACGGGGAGCTGTTTTTT. V gene TRBV10-3 combines with J gene TRBJ2-2, with a weak D call TRBD1 (6 bases). Looked up from germline, CDR1 is ENHRY and CDR2 is SYGVKD. Trimming took off 2 bases at V and 7 bases at J, with 11 bases between the two ends. CDR3 length: 14 residues.

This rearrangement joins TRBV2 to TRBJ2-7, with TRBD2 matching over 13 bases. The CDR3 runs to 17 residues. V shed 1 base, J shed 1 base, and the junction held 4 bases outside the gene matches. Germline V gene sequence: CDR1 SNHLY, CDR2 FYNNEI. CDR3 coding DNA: TGTGCCAGCAGTGAAGGGGGACTAGCGGGACCTTCCTACGAGCAGTACTTC. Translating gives CASSEGGLAGPSYEQYF.

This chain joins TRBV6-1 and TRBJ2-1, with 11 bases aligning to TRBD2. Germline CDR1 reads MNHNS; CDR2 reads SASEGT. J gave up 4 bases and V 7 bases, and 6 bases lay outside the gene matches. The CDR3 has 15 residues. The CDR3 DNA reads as TGTGCCAGCACAAGGGTAGCGGGAGGGTACAATGAGCAGTTCTTC. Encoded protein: CASTRVAGGYNEQFF.

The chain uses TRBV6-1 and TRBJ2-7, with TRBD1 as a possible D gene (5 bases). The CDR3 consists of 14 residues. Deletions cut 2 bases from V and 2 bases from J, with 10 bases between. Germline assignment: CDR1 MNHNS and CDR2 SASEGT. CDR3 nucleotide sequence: TGTGCCAGCAGTGAACAGGGTTTTACCTACGAGCAGTACTTC. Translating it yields CASSEQGFTYEQYF.

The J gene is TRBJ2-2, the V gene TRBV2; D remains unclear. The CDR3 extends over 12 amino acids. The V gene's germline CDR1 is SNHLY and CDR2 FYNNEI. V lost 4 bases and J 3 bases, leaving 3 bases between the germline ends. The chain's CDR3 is CASSVDTGELFF. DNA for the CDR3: TGTGCCAGCAGTGTAGACACCGGGGAGCTGTTTTTT.

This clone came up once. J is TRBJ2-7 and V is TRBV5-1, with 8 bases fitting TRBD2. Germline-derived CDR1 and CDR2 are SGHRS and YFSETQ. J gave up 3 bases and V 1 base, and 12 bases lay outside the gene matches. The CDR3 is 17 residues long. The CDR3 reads CASSLTLAGPGLYEQYF. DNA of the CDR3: TGCGCCAGCAGCTTGACCCTAGCGGGTCCAGGACTCTACGAGCAGTACTTC.